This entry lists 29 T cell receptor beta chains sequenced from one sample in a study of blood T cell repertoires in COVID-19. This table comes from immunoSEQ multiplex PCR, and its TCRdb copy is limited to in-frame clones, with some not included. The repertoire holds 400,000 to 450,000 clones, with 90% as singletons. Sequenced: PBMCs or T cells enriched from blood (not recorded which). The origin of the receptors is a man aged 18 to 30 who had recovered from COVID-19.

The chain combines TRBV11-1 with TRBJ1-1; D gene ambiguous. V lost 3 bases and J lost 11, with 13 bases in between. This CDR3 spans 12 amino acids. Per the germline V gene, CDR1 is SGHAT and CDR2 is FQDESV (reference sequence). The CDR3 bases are TGTGCCAGCAGCTTCCACAGAACTGCGGCTTTCTTT. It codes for CASSFHRTAAFF.

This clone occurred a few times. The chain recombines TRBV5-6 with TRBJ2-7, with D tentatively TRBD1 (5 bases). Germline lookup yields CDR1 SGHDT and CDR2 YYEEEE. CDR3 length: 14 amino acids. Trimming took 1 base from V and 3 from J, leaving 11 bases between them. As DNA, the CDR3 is TGTGCCAGCAGCTTGTCAGGGTATCACTACGAGCAGTACTTC. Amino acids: CASSLSGYHYEQYF.

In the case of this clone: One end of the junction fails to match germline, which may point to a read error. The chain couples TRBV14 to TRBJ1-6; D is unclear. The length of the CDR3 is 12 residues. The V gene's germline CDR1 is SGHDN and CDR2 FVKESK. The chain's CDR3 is CASSQDLSTYSF. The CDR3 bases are TGTGCCAGCAGCCAAGATCTGTCAACCTACTCCTTT.

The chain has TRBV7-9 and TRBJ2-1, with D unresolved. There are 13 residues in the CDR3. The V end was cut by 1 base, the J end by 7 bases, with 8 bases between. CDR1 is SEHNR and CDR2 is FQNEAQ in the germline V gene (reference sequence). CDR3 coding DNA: TGTGCCAGCAGCTTAGGTCCCGGGAATGAGCAGTTCTTC. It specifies CASSLGPGNEQFF.

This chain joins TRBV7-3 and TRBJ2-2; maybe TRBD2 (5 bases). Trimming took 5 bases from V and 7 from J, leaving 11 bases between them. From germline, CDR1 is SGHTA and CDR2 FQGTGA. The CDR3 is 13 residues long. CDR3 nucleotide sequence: TGTGCCAGCAGCCGGGGAGAATACGGGGAGCTGTTTTTT. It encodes CASSRGEYGELFF.

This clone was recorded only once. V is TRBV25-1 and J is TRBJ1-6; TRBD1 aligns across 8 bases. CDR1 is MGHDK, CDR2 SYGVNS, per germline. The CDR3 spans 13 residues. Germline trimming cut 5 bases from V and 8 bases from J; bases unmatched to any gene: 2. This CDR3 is CASSLTGDSPLHF. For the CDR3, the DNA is TGTGCCAGCAGTTTGACAGGGGATTCACCCCTCCACTTT. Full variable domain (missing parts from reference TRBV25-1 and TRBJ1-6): EADIYQTPRYLVIGTGKKITLECSQTMGHDKMYWYQQDPGMELHLIHYSYGVNSTEKGDLSSESTVSRIRTEHFPLTLESARPSHTSQYLCASSLTGDSPLHFGNGTRLTVT.

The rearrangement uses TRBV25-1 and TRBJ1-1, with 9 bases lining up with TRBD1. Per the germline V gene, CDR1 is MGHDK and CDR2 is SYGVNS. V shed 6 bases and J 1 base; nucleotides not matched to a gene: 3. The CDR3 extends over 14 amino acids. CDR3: CASRGTGSNTEAFF. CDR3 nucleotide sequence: TGTGCCAGCAGGGGGACAGGGTCGAACACTGAAGCTTTCTTT.

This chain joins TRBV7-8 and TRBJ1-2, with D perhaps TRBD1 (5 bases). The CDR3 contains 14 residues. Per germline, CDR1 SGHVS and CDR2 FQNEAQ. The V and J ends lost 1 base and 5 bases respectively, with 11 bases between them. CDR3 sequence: CASSLDLGHYGYTF. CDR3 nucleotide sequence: TGTGCCAGCAGCTTAGATCTAGGACATTATGGCTACACCTTC. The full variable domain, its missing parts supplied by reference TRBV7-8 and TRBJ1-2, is GAGVSQSPRYKVAKRGQDVALRCDPISGHVSLFWYQQALGQGPEFLTYFQNEAQLDKSGLPSDRFFAERPEGSVSTLKIQRTQQEDSAVYLCASSLDLGHYGYTFGSGTRLTVV.

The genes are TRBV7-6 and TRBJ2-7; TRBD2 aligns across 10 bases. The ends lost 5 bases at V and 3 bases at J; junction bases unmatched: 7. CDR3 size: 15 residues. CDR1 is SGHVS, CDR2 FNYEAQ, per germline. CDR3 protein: CASSREVAGGYEQYF. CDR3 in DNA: TGTGCCAGCAGCCGCGAGGTAGCGGGGGGCTACGAGCAGTACTTC.

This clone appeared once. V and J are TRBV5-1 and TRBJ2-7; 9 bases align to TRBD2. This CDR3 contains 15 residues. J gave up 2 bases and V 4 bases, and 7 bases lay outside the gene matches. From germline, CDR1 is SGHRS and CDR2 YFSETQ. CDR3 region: CASSPSTSGPYEQYF. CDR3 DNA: TGCGCCAGCAGCCCCTCGACTAGCGGACCCTACGAGCAGTACTTC.

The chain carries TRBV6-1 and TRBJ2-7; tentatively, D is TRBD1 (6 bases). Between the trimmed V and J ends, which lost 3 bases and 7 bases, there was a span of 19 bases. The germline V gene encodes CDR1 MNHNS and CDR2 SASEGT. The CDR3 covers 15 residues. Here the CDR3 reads CASSDRGLSLGEQYF. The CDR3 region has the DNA TGTGCCAGCAGTGACAGGGGCCTCTCTTTAGGGGAGCAGTACTTC.

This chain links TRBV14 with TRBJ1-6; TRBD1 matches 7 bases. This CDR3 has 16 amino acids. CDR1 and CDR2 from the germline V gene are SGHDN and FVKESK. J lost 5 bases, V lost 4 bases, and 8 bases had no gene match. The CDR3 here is CASSRWQGQNNSPLHF. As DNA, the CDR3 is TGTGCCAGCAGCCGGTGGCAGGGACAGAATAATTCACCCCTCCACTTT.

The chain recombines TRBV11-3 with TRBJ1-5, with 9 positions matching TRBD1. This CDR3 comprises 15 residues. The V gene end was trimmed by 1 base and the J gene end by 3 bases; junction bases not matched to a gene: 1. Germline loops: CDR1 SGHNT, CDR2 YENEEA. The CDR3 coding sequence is TGTGCCAGCAGCTTAGGGACAGGGGTCAATCAGCCCCAGCATTTT. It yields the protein CASSLGTGVNQPQHF.

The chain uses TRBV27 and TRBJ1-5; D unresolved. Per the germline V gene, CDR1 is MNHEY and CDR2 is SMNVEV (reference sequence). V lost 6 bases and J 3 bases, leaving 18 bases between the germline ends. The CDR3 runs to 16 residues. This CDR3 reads CASREASGSLNQPQHF. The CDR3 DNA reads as TGTGCCAGCAGAGAGGCCAGCGGTTCTCTCAATCAGCCCCAGCATTTT.

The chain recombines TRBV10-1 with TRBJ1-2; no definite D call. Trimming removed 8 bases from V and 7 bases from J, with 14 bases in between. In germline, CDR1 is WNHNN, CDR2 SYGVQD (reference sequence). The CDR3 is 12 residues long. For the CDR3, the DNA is TGCGCCAGCCCTCCGAGGGCGAGTGGCTACACCTTC. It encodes CASPPRASGYTF.

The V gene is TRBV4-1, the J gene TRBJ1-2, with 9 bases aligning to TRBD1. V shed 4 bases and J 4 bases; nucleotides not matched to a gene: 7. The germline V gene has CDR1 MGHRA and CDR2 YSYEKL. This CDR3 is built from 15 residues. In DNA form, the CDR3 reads TGCGCCAGCAGCCCGGGACAGGGCCCACTCTATGGCTACACCTTC. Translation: CASSPGQGPLYGYTF.

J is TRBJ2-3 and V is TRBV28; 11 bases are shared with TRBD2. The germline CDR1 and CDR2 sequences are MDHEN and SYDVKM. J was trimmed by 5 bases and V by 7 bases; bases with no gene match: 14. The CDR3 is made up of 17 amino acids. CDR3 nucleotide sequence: TGTGCCAGCAAAACTGGTAGCGGGAGGGCCGGTAGAGATACGCAGTATTTT. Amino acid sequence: CASKTGSGRAGRDTQYF.

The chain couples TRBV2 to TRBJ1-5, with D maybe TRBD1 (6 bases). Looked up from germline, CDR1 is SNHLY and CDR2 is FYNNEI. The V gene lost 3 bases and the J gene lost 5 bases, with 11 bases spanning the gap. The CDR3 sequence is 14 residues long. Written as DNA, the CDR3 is TGTGCCAGCAGTGAGGGGGGGCCCTATCAGCCCCAGCATTTT. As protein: CASSEGGPYQPQHF.

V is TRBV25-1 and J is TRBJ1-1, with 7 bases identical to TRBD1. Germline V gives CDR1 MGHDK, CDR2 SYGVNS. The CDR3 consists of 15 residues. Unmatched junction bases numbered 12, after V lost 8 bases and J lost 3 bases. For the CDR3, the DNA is TGTGCCAGCTCAAACGGACAGGAAGGGGACACTGAAGCTTTCTTT. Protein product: CASSNGQEGDTEAFF.

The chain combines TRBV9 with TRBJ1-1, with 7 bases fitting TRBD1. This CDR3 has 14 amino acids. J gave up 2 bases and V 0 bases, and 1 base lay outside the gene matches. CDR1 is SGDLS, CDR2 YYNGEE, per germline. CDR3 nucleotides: TGTGCCAGCAGCGTAGGGGACAGCAACACTGAAGCTTTCTTT. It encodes CASSVGDSNTEAFF.

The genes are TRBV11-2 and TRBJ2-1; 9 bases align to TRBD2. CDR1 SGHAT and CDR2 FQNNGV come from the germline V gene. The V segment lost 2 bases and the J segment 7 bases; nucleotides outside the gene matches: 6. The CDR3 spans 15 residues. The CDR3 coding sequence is TGTGCCAGCAGCTTACTTAGCGGGGGTAAAAATGAGCAGTTCTTC. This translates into CASSLLSGGKNEQFF. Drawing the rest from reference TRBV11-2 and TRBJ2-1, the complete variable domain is EAGVAQSPRYKIIEKRQSVAFWCNPISGHATLYWYQQILGQGPKLLIQFQNNGVVDDSQLPKDRFSAERLKGVDSTLKIQPAKLEDSAVYLCASSLLSGGKNEQFFGPGTRLTVL.

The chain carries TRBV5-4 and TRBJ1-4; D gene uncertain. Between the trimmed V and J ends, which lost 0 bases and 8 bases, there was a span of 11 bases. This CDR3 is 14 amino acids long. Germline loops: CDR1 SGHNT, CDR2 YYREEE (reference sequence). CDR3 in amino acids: CASSLDPSGEKLFF. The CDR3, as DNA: TGTGCCAGCAGCTTGGACCCTTCAGGCGAAAAACTGTTTTTT.

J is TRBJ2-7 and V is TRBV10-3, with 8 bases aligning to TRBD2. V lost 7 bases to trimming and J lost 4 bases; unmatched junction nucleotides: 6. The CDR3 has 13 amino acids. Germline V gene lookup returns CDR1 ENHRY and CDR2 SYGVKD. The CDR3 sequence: CAITAGEKYEQYF. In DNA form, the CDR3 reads TGTGCCATCACAGCGGGAGAAAAGTACGAGCAGTACTTC.

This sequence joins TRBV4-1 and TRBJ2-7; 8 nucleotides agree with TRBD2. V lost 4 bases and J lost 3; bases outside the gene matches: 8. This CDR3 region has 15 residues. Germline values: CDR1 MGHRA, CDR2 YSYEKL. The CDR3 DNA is TGCGCCAGCAGCCGAGAGACTAGCGCGTACTACGAGCAGTACTTC. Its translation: CASSRETSAYYEQYF.

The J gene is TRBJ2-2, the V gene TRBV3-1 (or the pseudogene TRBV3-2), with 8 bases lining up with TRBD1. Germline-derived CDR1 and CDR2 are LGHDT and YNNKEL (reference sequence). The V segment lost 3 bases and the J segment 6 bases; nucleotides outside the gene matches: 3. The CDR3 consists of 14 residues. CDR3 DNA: TGTGCCAGCAGCCAGCGACAGGGGCCCGGGGAGCTGTTTTTT. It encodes CASSQRQGPGELFF.

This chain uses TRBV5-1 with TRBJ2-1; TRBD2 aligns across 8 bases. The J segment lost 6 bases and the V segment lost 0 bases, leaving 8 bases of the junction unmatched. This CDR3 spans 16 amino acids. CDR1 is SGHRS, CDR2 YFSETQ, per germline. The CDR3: CASSLGSRLASNEQFF. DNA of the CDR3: TGCGCCAGCAGCTTGGGTTCGAGACTAGCGTCCAATGAGCAGTTCTTC.

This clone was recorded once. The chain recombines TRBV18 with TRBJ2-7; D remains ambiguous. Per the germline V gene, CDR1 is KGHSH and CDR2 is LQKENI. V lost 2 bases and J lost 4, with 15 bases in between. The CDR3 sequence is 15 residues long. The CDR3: CASSPSLQYRYEQYF. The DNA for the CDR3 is TGTGCCAGCTCACCAAGTCTACAGTATCGATACGAGCAGTACTTC.

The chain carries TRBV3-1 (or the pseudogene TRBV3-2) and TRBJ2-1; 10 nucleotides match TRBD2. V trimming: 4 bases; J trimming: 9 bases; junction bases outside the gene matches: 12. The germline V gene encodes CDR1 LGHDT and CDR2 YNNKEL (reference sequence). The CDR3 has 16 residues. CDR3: CASSLRHPSGSGEQFF. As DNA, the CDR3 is TGTGCCAGCAGCCTTCGACACCCTAGCGGGAGTGGTGAGCAGTTCTTC.

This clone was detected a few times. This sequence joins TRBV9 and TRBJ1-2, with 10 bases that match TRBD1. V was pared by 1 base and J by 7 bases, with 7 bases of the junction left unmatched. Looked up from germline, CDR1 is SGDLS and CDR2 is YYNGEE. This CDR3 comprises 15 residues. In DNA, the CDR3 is TGTGCCAGCAGCGTATTAACCGGGACAGGGGTTGGCTACACCTTC. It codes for CASSVLTGTGVGYTF.